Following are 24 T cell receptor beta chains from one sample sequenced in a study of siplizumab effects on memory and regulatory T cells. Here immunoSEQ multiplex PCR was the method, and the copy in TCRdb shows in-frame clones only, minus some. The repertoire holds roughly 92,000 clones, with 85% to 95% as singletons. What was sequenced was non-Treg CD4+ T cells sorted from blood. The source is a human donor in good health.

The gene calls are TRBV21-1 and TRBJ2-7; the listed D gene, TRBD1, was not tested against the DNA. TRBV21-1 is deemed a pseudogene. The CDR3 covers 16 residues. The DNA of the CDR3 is TGTGCCAGCAACCCTCATGGGCCCCCCCTGGGCTACGAGCAGTACTTC. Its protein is CASNPHGPPLGYEQYF.

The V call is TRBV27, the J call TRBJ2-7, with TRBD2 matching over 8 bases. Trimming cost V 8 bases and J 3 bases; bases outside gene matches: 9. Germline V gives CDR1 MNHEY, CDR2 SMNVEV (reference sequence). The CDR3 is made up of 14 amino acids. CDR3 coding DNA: TGTGCCAGCGGGAATGTCGGGGGGGTCTACGAGCAGTACTTC. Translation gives CASGNVGGVYEQYF.

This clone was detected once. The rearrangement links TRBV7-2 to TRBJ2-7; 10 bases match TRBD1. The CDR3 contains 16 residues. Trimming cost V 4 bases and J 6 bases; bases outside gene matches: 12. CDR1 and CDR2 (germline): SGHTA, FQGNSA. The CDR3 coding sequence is TGTGCCAGCAGCTCATCCCTTGGACAGGGGGGATTCGAGCAGTACTTC. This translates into CASSSSLGQGGFEQYF. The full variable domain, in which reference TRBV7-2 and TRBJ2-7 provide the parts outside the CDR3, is GAGVSQSPSNKVTEKGKDVELRCDPISGHTALYWYRQSLGQGLEFLIYFQGNSAPDKSGLPSDRFSAERTGGSVSTLTIQRTQQEDSAVYLCASSSSLGQGGFEQYFGPGTRLTVT.

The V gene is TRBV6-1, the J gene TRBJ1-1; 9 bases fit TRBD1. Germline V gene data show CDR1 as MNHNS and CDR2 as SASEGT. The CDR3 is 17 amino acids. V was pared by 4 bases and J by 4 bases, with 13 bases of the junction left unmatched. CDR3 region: CASSGPRDRVGGTEAFF. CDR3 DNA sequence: TGTGCCAGCAGTGGCCCCCGGGACAGGGTAGGAGGCACTGAAGCTTTCTTT.

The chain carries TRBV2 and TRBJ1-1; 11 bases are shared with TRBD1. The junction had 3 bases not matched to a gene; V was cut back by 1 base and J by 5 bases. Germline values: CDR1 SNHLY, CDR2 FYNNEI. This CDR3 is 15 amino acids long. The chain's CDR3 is CASSEEDRGRTEAFF. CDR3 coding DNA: TGTGCCAGCAGTGAAGAGGACAGGGGGCGGACTGAAGCTTTCTTT.

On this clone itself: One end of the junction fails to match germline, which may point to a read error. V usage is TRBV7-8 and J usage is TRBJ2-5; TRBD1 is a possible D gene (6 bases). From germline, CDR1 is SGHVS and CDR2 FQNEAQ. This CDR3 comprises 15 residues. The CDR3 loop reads CASSSSRQVQGTQYF. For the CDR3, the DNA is TGTGCCAGCAGCTCCAGCCGACAGGTCCAAGGGACCCAGTACTTC.

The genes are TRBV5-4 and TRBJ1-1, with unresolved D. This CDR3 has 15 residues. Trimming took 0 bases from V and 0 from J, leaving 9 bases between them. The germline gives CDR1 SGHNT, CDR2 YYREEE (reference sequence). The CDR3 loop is CASSLARQMNTEAFF. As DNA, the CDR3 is TGTGCCAGCAGCTTGGCGCGGCAGATGAACACTGAAGCTTTCTTT.

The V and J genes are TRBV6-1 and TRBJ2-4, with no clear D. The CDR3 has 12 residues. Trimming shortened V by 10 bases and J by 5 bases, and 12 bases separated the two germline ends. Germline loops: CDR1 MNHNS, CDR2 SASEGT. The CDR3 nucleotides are TGTGCCACCAGCTTGGTCCAAAACATTCAGTACTTC. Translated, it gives CATSLVQNIQYF.

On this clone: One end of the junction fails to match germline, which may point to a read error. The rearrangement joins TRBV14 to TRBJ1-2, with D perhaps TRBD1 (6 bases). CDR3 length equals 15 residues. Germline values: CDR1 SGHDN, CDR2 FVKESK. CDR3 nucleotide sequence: TGTGCCAGCAGCCAAGAAGGAGGGGGGCGCAGGGGCTACGCCTTC. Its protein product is CASSQEGGGRRGYAF.

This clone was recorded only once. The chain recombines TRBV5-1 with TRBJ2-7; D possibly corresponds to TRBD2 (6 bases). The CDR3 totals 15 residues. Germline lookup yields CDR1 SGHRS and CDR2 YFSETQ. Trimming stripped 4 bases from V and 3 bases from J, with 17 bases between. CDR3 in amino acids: CASSVMLGGYYEQYF. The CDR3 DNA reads TGCGCCAGCAGCGTCATGTTGGGGGGTTACTACGAGCAGTACTTC.

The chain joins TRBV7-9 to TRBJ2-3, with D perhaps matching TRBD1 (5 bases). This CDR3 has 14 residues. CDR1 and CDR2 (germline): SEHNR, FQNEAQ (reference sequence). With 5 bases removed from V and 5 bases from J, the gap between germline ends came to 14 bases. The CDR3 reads CASSRQGVLDTQYF. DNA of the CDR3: TGTGCCAGCAGCCGTCAGGGTGTTTTAGATACGCAGTATTTT.

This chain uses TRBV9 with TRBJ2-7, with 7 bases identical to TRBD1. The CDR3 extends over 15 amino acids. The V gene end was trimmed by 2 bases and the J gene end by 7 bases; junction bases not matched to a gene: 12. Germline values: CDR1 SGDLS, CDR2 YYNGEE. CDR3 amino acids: CASSVSGTARGEQYF. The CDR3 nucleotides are TGTGCCAGCAGCGTGTCCGGGACAGCAAGGGGAGAGCAGTACTTC.

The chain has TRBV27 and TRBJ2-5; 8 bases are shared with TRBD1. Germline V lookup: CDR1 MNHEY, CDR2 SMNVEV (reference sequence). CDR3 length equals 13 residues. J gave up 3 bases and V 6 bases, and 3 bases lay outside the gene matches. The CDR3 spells CASRRQGKETQYF. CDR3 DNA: TGTGCCAGCAGGCGACAGGGGAAAGAGACCCAGTACTTC.

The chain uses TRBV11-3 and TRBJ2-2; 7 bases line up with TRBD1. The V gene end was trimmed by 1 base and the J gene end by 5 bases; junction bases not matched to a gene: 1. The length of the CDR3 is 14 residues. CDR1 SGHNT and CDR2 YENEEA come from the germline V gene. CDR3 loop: CASSLAQGTGELFF. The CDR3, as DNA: TGTGCCAGCAGCTTAGCACAGGGGACCGGGGAGCTGTTTTTT.

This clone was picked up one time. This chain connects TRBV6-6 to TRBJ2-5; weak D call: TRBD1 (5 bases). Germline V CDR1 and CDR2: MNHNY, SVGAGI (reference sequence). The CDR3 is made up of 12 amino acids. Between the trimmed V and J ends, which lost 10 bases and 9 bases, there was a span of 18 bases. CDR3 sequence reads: CATGQVEMAQYF. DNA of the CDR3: TGTGCCACAGGACAAGTCGAGATGGCCCAGTACTTC.

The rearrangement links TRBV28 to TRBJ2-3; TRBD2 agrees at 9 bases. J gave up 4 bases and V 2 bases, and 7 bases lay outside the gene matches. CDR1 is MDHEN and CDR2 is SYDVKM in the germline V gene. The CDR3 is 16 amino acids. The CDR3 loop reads CASSLIIAGASDTQYF. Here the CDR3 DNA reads TGTGCCAGCAGTTTAATTATAGCGGGAGCTTCAGATACGCAGTATTTT. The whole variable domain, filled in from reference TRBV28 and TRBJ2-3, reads DVKVTQSSRYLVKRTGEKVFLECVQDMDHENMFWYRQDPGLGLRLIYFSYDVKMKEKGDIPEGYSVSREKKERFSLILESASTNQTSMYLCASSLIIAGASDTQYFGPGTRLTVL.

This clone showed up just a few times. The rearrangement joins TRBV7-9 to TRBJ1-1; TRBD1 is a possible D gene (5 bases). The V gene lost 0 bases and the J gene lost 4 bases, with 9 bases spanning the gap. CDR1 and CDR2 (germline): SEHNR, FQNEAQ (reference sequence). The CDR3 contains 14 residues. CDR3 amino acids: CASSLARDFTEAFF. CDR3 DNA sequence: TGTGCCAGCAGCTTAGCCCGGGACTTCACTGAAGCTTTCTTT.

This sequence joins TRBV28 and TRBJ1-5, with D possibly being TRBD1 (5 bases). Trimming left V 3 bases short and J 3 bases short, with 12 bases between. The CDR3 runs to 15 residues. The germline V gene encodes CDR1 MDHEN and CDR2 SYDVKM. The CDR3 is CASSLSGHYNQPQHF. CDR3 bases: TGTGCCAGCAGTTTGTCTGGACACTACAATCAGCCCCAGCATTTT.

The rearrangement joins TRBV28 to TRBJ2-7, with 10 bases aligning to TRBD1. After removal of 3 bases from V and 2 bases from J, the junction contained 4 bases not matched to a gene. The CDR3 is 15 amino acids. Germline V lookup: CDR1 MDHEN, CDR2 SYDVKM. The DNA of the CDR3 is TGTGCCAGCAGTTTCACCGGGACAGGGGCCTACGAGCAGTACTTC. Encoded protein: CASSFTGTGAYEQYF.

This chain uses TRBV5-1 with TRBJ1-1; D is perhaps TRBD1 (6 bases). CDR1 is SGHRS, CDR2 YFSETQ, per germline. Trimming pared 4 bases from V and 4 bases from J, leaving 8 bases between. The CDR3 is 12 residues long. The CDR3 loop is CASSTGSTEAFF. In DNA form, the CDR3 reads TGCGCCAGCAGCACAGGGAGCACTGAAGCTTTCTTT. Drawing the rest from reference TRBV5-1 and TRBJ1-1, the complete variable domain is KAGVTQTPRYLIKTRGQQVTLSCSPISGHRSVSWYQQTPGQGLQFLFEYFSETQRNKGNFPGRFSGRQFSNSRSEMNVSTLELGDSALYLCASSTGSTEAFFGQGTRLTVV.

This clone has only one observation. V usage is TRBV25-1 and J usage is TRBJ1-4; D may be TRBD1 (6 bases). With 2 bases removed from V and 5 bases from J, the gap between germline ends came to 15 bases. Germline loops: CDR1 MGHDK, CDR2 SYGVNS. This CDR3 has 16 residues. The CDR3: CASSEPHRARNEKLFF. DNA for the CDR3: TGTGCCAGCAGTGAACCCCACAGGGCCAGAAATGAAAAACTGTTTTTT.

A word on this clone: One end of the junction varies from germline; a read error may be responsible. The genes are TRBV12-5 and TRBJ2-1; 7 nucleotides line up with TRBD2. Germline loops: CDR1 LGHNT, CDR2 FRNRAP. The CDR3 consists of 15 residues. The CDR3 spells CASALGGIRGNEQFF. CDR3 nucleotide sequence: TGTGCTAGTGCTTTGGGAGGGATTAGAGGGAATGAGCAGTTCTTC.

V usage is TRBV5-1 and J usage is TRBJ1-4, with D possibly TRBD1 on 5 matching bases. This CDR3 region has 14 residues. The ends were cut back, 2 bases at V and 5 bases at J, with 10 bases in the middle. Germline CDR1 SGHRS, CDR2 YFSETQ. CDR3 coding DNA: TGCGCCAGCAGCTTCGGAGGGGAAAATGAAAAACTGTTTTTT. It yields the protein CASSFGGENEKLFF.

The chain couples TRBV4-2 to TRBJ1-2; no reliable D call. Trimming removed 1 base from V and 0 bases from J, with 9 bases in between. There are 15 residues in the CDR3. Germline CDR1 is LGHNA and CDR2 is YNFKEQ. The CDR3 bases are TGTGCCAGCAGCCAAGCCGTAGGATCTAACTATGGCTACACCTTC. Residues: CASSQAVGSNYGYTF.